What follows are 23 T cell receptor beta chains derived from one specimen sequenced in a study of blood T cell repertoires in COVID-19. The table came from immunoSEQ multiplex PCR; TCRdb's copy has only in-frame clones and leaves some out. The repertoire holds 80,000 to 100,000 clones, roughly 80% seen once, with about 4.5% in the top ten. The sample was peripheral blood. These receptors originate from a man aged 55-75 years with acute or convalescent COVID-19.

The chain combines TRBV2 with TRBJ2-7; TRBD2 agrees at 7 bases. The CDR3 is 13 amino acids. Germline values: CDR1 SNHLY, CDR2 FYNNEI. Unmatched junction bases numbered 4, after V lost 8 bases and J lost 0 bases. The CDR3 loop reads CASLREHSYEQYF. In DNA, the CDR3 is TGTGCCAGCTTGCGGGAGCACTCCTACGAGCAGTACTTC.

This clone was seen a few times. CDR3 protein: CASSKRDSYQPQHF. The CDR3 DNA follows: TGTGCCAGCAGCAAAAGAGACAGCTATCAGCCCCAGCATTTT. The chain employs TRBV3-1 (or the pseudogene TRBV3-2) and TRBJ1-5, with D possibly being TRBD1 (5 bases). CDR1 is LGHDT, CDR2 YNNKEL, per germline (reference sequence). This CDR3 has 14 amino acids. Trimming took off 5 bases at V and 5 bases at J, with 13 bases between the two ends.

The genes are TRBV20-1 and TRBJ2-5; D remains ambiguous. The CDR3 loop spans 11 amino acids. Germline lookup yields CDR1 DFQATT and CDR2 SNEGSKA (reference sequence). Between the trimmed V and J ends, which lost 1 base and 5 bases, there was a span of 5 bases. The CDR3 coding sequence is TGCAGTGCTAGAGGGCTCGAGACCCAGTACTTC. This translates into CSARGLETQYF.

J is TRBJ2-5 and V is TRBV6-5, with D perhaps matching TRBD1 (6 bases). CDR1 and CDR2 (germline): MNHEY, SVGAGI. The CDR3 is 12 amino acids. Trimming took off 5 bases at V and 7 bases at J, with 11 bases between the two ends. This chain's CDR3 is CASSQGLGTQYF. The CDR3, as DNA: TGTGCCAGCAGTCAGGGGTTAGGGACCCAGTACTTC.

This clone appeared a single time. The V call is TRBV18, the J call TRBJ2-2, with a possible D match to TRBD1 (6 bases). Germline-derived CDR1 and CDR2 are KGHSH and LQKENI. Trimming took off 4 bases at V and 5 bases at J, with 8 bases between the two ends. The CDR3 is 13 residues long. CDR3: CASSLTGTGELFF. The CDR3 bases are TGTGCCAGCTCACTCACAGGGACCGGGGAGCTGTTTTTT. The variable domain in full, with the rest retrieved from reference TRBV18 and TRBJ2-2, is NAGVMQNPRHLVRRRGQEARLRCSPMKGHSHVYWYRQLPEEGLKFMVYLQKENIIDESGMPKERFSAEFPKEGPSILRIQQVVRGDSAAYFCASSLTGTGELFFGEGSRLTVL.

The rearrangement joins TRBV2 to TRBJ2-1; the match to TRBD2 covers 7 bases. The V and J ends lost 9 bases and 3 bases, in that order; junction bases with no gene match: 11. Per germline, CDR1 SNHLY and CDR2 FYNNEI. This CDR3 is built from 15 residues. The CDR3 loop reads CASSEGGSVYNEQFF. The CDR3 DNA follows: TGTGCCAGTTCCGAAGGCGGGAGTGTCTACAATGAGCAGTTCTTC. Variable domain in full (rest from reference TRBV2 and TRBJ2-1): EPEVTQTPSHQVTQMGQEVILRCVPISNHLYFYWYRQILGQKVEFLVSFYNNEISEKSEIFDDQFSVERPDGSNFTLKIRSTKLEDSAMYFCASSEGGSVYNEQFFGPGTRLTVL.

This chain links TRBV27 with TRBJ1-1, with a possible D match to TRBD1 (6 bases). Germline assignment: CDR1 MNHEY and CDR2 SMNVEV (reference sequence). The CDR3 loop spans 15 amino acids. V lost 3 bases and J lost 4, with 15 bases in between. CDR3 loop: CASSFSQGGGTEAFF. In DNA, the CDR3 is TGTGCCAGCAGTTTTTCACAGGGAGGGGGCACTGAAGCTTTCTTT.

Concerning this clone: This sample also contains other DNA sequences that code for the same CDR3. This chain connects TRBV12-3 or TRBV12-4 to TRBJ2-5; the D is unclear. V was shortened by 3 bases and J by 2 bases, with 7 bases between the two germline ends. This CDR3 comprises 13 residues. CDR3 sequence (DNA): TGTGCCAGCAGTTTGGTCGGGCAAGAGACCCAGTACTTC. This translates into CASSLVGQETQYF.

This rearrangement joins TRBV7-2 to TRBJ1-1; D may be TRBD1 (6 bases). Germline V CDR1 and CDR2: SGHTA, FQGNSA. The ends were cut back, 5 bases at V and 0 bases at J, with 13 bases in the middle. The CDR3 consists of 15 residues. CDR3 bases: TGTGCCAGCAGCCCCTCAGGGGCTATGAACACTGAAGCTTTCTTT. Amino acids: CASSPSGAMNTEAFF.

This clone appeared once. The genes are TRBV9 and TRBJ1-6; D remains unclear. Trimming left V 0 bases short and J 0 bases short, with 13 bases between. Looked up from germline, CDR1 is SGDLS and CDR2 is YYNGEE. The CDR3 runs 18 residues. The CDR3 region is CASSVDPLGSSYNSPLHF. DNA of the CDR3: TGTGCCAGCAGCGTAGACCCCTTGGGGAGCTCCTATAATTCACCCCTCCACTTT.

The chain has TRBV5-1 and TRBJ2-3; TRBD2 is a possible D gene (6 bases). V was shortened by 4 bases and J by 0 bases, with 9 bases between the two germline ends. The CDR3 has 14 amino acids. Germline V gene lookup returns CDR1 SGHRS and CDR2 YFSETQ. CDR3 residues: CASSPGTSTDTQYF. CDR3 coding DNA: TGCGCCAGCAGCCCAGGGACTAGCACAGATACGCAGTATTTT.

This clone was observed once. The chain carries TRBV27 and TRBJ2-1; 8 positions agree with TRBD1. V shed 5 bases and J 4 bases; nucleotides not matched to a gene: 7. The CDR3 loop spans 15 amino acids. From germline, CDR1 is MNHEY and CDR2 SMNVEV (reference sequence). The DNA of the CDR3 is TGTGCCAGCAGTCCCACAGGGGGGCATTACAATGAGCAGTTCTTC. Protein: CASSPTGGHYNEQFF.

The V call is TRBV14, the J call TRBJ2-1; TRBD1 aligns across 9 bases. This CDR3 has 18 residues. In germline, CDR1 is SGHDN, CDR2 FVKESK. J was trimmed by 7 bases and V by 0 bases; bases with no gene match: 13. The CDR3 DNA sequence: TGTGCCAGCAGCCAAGAGCTAGGGACCGGGACAGGGTGGAATGAGCAGTTCTTC. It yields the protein CASSQELGTGTGWNEQFF.

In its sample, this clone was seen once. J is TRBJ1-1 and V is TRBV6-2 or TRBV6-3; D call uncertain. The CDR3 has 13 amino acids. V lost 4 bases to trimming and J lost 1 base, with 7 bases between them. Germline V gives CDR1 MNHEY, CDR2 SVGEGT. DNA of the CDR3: TGTGCCAGCAGTTTCCGGGAGAACACTGAAGCTTTCTTT. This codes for CASSFRENTEAFF.

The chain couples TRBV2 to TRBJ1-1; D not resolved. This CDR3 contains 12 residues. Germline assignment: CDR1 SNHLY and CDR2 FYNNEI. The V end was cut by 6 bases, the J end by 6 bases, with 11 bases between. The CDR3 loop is CASRRVGPEAFF. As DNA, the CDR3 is TGTGCCAGCAGGAGAGTTGGGCCTGAAGCTTTCTTT.

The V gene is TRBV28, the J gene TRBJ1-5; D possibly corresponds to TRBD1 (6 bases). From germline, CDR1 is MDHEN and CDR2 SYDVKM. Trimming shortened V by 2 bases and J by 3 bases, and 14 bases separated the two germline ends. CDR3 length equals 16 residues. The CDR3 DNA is TGTGCCAGCAGTTTACGGGGGGCGCATAACAATCAGCCCCAGCATTTT. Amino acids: CASSLRGAHNNQPQHF.

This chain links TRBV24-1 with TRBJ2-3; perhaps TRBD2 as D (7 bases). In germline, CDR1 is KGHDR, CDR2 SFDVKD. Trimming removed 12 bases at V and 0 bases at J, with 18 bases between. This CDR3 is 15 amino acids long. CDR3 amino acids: CAAGGGDTSTDTQYF. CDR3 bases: TGTGCCGCCGGAGGGGGGGACACTAGCACAGATACGCAGTATTTT.

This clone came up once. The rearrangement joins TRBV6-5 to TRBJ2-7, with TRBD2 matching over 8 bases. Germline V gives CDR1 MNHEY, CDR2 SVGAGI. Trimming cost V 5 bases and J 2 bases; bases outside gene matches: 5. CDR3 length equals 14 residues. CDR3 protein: CASSPDGGAYEQYF. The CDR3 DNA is TGTGCCAGCAGTCCGGACGGGGGGGCCTACGAGCAGTACTTC.

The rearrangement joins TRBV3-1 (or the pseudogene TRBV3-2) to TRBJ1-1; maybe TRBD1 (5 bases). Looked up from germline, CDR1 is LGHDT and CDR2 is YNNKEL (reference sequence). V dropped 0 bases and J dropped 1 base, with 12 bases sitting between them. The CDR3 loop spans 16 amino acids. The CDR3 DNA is TGTGCCAGCAGCCAAGATTCAGGGAAAGGGAACACTGAAGCTTTCTTT. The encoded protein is CASSQDSGKGNTEAFF.

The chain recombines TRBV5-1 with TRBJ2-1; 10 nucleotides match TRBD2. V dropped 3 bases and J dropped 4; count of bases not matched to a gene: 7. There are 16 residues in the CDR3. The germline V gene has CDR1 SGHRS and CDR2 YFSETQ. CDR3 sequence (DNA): TGCGCCAGCAGCTCCGGCGGGACTAGCGTTTACAATGAGCAGTTCTTC. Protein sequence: CASSSGGTSVYNEQFF.

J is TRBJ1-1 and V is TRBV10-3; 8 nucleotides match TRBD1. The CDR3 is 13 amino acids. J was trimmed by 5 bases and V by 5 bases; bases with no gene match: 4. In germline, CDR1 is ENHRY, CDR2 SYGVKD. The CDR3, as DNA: TGTGCCATCAGTCGACAGGGGCGGACTGAAGCTTTCTTT. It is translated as CAISRQGRTEAFF.

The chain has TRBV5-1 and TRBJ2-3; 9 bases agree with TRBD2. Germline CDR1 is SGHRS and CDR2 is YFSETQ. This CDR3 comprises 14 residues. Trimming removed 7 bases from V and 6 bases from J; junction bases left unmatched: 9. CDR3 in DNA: TGCGCCAGCGCAGGAATAGCGGGAGTCGATACGCAGTATTTT. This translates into CASAGIAGVDTQYF.

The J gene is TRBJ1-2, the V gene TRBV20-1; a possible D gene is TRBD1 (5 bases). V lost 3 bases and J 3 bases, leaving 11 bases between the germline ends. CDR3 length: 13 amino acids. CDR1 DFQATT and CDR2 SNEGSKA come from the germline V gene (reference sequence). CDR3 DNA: TGCAGTGCTAGTATCCAGGGCGACTATGGCTACACCTTC. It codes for CSASIQGDYGYTF.